The 32 T cell receptor beta chains below were found in one sample sequenced in a study of T cell responses to AZD1222 COVID-19 vaccine. TCRdb's copy holds only in-frame clones and misses some; the assay was immunoSEQ multiplex PCR. This sample has 97,000 or so clones, with 88% found just once. Sample: peripheral blood, taken on day 0 of AZD1222 vaccination. The receptors were sampled from an adult in good health.

The CDR3 sequence is CASSSSRPGGNEQFF. CDR3 coding DNA: TGTGCCAGCAGCTCTTCACGACCAGGGGGGAATGAGCAGTTCTTC. The V gene is TRBV7-3, the J gene TRBJ2-1, with TRBD1 as a possible D gene (7 bases). CDR3 length: 15 residues. V was cut by 4 bases and J by 7 bases, with 17 bases left in between. Germline V gene sequence: CDR1 SGHTA, CDR2 FQGTGA.

This chain connects TRBV6-2 or TRBV6-3 to TRBJ2-5; unclear D gene. Looked up from germline, CDR1 is MNHEY and CDR2 is SVGEGT. Trimming removed 4 bases from V and 0 bases from J, with 3 bases in between. CDR3 length: 12 residues. The CDR3 loop reads CASSWYQETQYF. The CDR3 DNA sequence: TGTGCCAGCAGTTGGTACCAAGAGACCCAGTACTTC.

The rearrangement joins TRBV6-5 to TRBJ1-3; no clear D gene. The length of the CDR3 is 15 residues. The germline V and J ends were trimmed by 4 bases and 2 bases, with 12 bases remaining between them. Germline V gene lookup returns CDR1 MNHEY and CDR2 SVGAGI. The chain's CDR3 is CASSSLGLAGNTIYF. In nucleotides, the CDR3 is TGTGCCAGCAGTTCCTTAGGCCTCGCTGGAAACACCATATATTTT.

On this clone: The junction shows a germline mismatch at one end, possibly a read error. J is TRBJ2-1 and V is TRBV9, with a weak D call TRBD2 (5 bases). Germline loops: CDR1 SGDLS, CDR2 YYNGEE. This CDR3 is 15 amino acids long. The CDR3 DNA is TGTGCCAGCAGCCCCGGGAAGCCGAGCTACGATGAGCAGTTCTTC. Translated: CASSPGKPSYDEQFF.

The chain links TRBV9 to TRBJ2-3, with D hard to call. V was shortened by 2 bases and J by 6 bases, with 13 bases between the two germline ends. Germline-derived CDR1 and CDR2 are SGDLS and YYNGEE. The CDR3 has 14 amino acids. The CDR3 bases are TGTGCCAGCAGCGTTAGGACGAGGTTGGATACGCAGTATTTT. It translates to CASSVRTRLDTQYF.

Only one count was recorded for this clone. The chain uses TRBV19 and TRBJ1-1, with 8 positions matching TRBD1. Germline V CDR1 and CDR2: LNHDA, SQIVND (reference sequence). J lost 3 bases, V lost 5 bases, and 5 bases had no gene match. This CDR3 region has 14 residues. The DNA of the CDR3 is TGTGCCAGTAGTCGGGGACAGGAATACACTGAAGCTTTCTTT. Translating it yields CASSRGQEYTEAFF.

The chain has TRBV27 and TRBJ1-5; 8 positions match TRBD1. The V and J ends lost 1 base and 3 bases, in that order; junction bases with no gene match: 5. The germline gives CDR1 MNHEY, CDR2 SMNVEV (reference sequence). The CDR3 extends over 16 amino acids. For the CDR3, the DNA is TGTGCCAGCAGTTTATACAGGGGGATCGACAATCAGCCCCAGCATTTT. Translated: CASSLYRGIDNQPQHF.

This clone was counted between two and nine times. The gene calls are TRBV19 and TRBJ2-7, with 11 bases fitting TRBD2. Trimming removed 5 bases from V and 4 bases from J; junction bases left unmatched: 4. Germline CDR1 and CDR2: LNHDA and SQIVND (reference sequence). CDR3 size: 14 residues. The CDR3 sequence: CASSHTSGSYEQYF. CDR3 DNA sequence: TGTGCCAGTAGTCATACTAGCGGGAGTTACGAGCAGTACTTC.

The gene calls are TRBV6-5 and TRBJ1-2, with D tentatively TRBD1 (5 bases). Germline values: CDR1 MNHEY, CDR2 SVGAGI. The CDR3 consists of 15 residues. V was cut by 0 bases and J by 0 bases, with 8 bases left in between. This CDR3 is CASSYSGGPNYGYTF. Here the CDR3 DNA reads TGTGCCAGCAGTTACTCGGGGGGACCTAACTATGGCTACACCTTC.

The rearrangement uses TRBV10-3 and TRBJ2-7; D is uncertain. V was cut by 6 bases and J by 5 bases, with 14 bases left in between. CDR3 size: 13 residues. Germline-derived CDR1 and CDR2 are ENHRY and SYGVKD. Here the CDR3 reads CAIREPLRDEQYF. CDR3 bases: TGTGCCATCAGGGAGCCCCTTAGGGACGAGCAGTACTTC.

The CDR3 protein is CASSLLGSTTTNEKLFF. CDR3 nucleotide sequence: TGCGCCAGCAGCTTGTTAGGGTCTACGACAACTAATGAAAAACTGTTTTTT. The J gene is TRBJ1-4, the V gene TRBV5-1; D is ambiguous. V was clipped by 1 base and J by 0 bases, with 13 bases between them. CDR1 and CDR2 from the germline V gene are SGHRS and YFSETQ. CDR3 length: 17 residues. The complete variable domain, with remaining parts taken from reference TRBV5-1 and TRBJ1-4, reads KAGVTQTPRYLIKTRGQQVTLSCSPISGHRSVSWYQQTPGQGLQFLFEYFSETQRNKGNFPGRFSGRQFSNSRSEMNVSTLELGDSALYLCASSLLGSTTTNEKLFFGSGTQLSVL.

The V gene is TRBV11-2, the J gene TRBJ2-7; D might be TRBD1 (6 bases). CDR3 length: 17 amino acids. In germline, CDR1 is SGHAT, CDR2 FQNNGV. Deletions cut 5 bases from V and 1 base from J, with 21 bases between. In nucleotides, the CDR3 is TGTGCCAGCAGCCTTATACAGGGAAAAGCCAATTCCTACGAGCAGTACTTC. This sequence encodes CASSLIQGKANSYEQYF.

This chain uses TRBV6-5 with TRBJ2-7, with TRBD1 identical over 9 bases. CDR1 is MNHEY and CDR2 is SVGAGI in the germline V gene. The V segment lost 2 bases and the J segment 0 bases; nucleotides outside the gene matches: 2. CDR3 size: 15 residues. The CDR3 DNA reads as TGTGCCAGCAGTTACGGGACAGGGTACTCCTACGAGCAGTACTTC. It is translated as CASSYGTGYSYEQYF.

The chain carries TRBV5-3 and TRBJ1-5; 8 bases map to TRBD1. TRBV5-3 falls under the ORF class, with uncertain function. This CDR3 has 18 amino acids. With 9 bases clipped from V and 0 bases from J, the junction kept 17 bases outside the gene matches. The CDR3 DNA reads TGTGCCAAGAGCAGGGGGCACATTCACCCCTATAGCAATCAGCCCCAGCATTTT. Its translation is CAKSRGHIHPYSNQPQHF.

A single count supports this clone. The CDR3 loop is CAISESVADGAGELFF. Written as DNA, the CDR3 is TGTGCCATCAGTGAGTCGGTGGCCGACGGCGCCGGGGAGCTGTTTTTT. This rearrangement joins TRBV10-3 to TRBJ2-2, with D unresolved. V was pared by 0 bases and J by 6 bases, with 14 bases between. Germline lookup yields CDR1 ENHRY and CDR2 SYGVKD. The CDR3 covers 16 residues.

The chain is built from TRBV3-1 (or the pseudogene TRBV3-2) and TRBJ1-2, with 7 nucleotides matching TRBD1. Germline loops: CDR1 LGHDT, CDR2 YNNKEL (reference sequence). This CDR3 has 16 residues. The ends lost 1 base at V and 2 bases at J; junction bases unmatched: 7. CDR3 amino acids: CASSQALRGLNYGYTF. CDR3 in DNA: TGTGCCAGCAGCCAAGCCTTGAGGGGGCTGAACTATGGCTACACCTTC.

The rearrangement links TRBV6-6 to TRBJ2-7; D unresolved. V dropped 8 bases and J dropped 6 bases, with 20 bases sitting between them. Germline V CDR1 and CDR2: MNHNY, SVGAGI (reference sequence). This CDR3 is built from 14 residues. The CDR3, as DNA: TGTGCCAGCTGCAGGAGCCCTGACGACGGCGAGCAGTACTTC. The encoded protein is CASCRSPDDGEQYF.

The chain is built from TRBV5-5 and TRBJ1-2; D unclear. Germline V gene sequence: CDR1 SGHKS, CDR2 YYEKEE (reference sequence). The CDR3 consists of 12 residues. V dropped 4 bases and J dropped 7 bases, with 11 bases sitting between them. For the CDR3, the DNA is TGTGCCAGCAGCGCGGAGCTCGGTGGCTACACCTTC. Translation: CASSAELGGYTF.

This clone was observed a handful of times. The chain carries TRBV28 and TRBJ1-2; D uncertain. Germline V gene data show CDR1 as MDHEN and CDR2 as SYDVKM. The V and J ends lost 2 bases and 4 bases respectively, with 11 bases between them. The CDR3 is 14 amino acids. CDR3 region: CASSLGSKGYGYTF. CDR3 coding DNA: TGTGCCAGCAGTTTAGGCAGTAAAGGCTATGGCTACACCTTC.

V gene TRBV28 combines with J gene TRBJ1-5, with 7 bases identical to TRBD1. The CDR3 has 14 residues. Germline-derived CDR1 and CDR2 are MDHEN and SYDVKM. Trimming at V came to 5 bases and at J to 7 bases, leaving 8 bases not matched to a gene. CDR3 nucleotide sequence: TGTGCCAGCAGTCCATCGACAGGGCGGCAGCCCCAGCATTTT. It translates to CASSPSTGRQPQHF.

This clone was counted once. In nucleotides, the CDR3 is TGCGCCAGCAGCTTGATGAGTGGATCCAAGGAAAAACTGTTTTTT. Residues: CASSLMSGSKEKLFF. J is TRBJ1-4 and V is TRBV5-1; the D is unclear. The germline V gene has CDR1 SGHRS and CDR2 YFSETQ. The CDR3 has 15 amino acids. Trimming removed 1 base at V and 8 bases at J, with 15 bases between.

V usage is TRBV6-6 and J usage is TRBJ2-2; D may be TRBD1 (6 bases). The CDR3 length is 17 residues. V lost 5 bases, J lost 7 bases, and 23 bases lay in between. Germline CDR1 reads MNHNY; CDR2 reads SVGAGI (reference sequence). CDR3 sequence (DNA): TGTGCCAGCAGTCGTTTACAGGGAAGCACTAGTCTCGGGGAGCTGTTTTTT. Translated, it gives CASSRLQGSTSLGELFF.

In this sample, this clone turned up once. The rearrangement uses TRBV6-5 and TRBJ2-3; the match to TRBD1 covers 7 bases. CDR1 is MNHEY and CDR2 is SVGAGI in the germline V gene. There are 12 residues in the CDR3. V was pared by 10 bases and J by 5 bases, with 6 bases of the junction left unmatched. The CDR3 DNA follows: TGTGCCACCTCTTCAGGGGGAGATACGCAGTATTTT. Its translation is CATSSGGDTQYF.

The V gene is TRBV7-9, the J gene TRBJ2-1, with a possible D match to TRBD2 (6 bases). The CDR3 has 16 amino acids. Germline V gene data show CDR1 as SEHNR and CDR2 as FQNEAQ (reference sequence). V lost 3 bases and J lost 6, with 18 bases in between. In nucleotides, the CDR3 is TGTGCCAGCAGCTTTCGGACTACCCTCCAGATCAATGAGCAGTTCTTC. Protein: CASSFRTTLQINEQFF.

The genes are TRBV20-1 and TRBJ2-1; D possibly uses TRBD1 or TRBD2 (5 bases each). Germline V gene lookup returns CDR1 DFQATT and CDR2 SNEGSKA (reference sequence). The CDR3 has 11 amino acids. Trimming left V 3 bases short and J 10 bases short, with 10 bases between. Here the CDR3 DNA reads TGCAGTGCTAGCCAGGGCGGGGAGCAGTTCTTC. This translates into CSASQGGEQFF.

The chain uses TRBV30 and TRBJ2-7; no reliable D call. The CDR3 loop spans 13 amino acids. The germline V gene has CDR1 GTSNPN and CDR2 SVGIG (reference sequence). V lost 0 bases, J lost 3 bases, and 9 bases lay in between. The CDR3 protein is CAWSVSIYYEQYF. CDR3 nucleotide sequence: TGTGCCTGGAGTGTAAGTATTTACTACGAGCAGTACTTC.

CDR3: CASSPGIWSTDTQYF. CDR3 coding DNA: TGTGCCAGCAGTCCCGGGATTTGGAGCACAGATACGCAGTATTTT. The V gene is TRBV6-6, the J gene TRBJ2-3; D may be TRBD2 (5 bases). The CDR3 has 15 residues. Trimming pared 5 bases from V and 0 bases from J, leaving 12 bases between. Per germline, CDR1 MNHNY and CDR2 SVGAGI (reference sequence).

This clone appeared once. The V gene is TRBV5-1, the J gene TRBJ1-3; TRBD1 aligns across 7 bases. Per germline, CDR1 SGHRS and CDR2 YFSETQ. With 4 bases clipped from V and 8 bases from J, the junction kept 12 bases outside the gene matches. The CDR3 runs to 15 residues. This CDR3 reads CASSPEGTARDTIYF. CDR3 DNA sequence: TGCGCCAGCAGCCCAGAAGGGACAGCGAGAGACACCATATATTTT.

The chain joins TRBV29-1 to TRBJ2-1; either TRBD1 or TRBD2 may supply D (5 bases each). Germline V CDR1 and CDR2: SQVTM, ANQGSEA. The CDR3 covers 16 residues. Trimming took 0 bases from V and 1 from J, leaving 13 bases between them. CDR3 sequence: CSVEDQGRQSYNEQFF. The CDR3 nucleotides read TGCAGCGTTGAAGATCAGGGACGTCAATCCTACAATGAGCAGTTCTTC.

The rearrangement joins TRBV6-4 to TRBJ2-1; possible D gene TRBD2, 5 bases. The V gene's germline CDR1 is MRHNA and CDR2 SNTAGT. V lost 5 bases and J 5 bases, leaving 10 bases between the germline ends. The CDR3 loop spans 13 amino acids. DNA for the CDR3: TGTGCCAGCAGTAGAGGGCCTAACAATGAGCAGTTCTTC. It translates to CASSRGPNNEQFF.

The rearrangement links TRBV19 to TRBJ1-6; no reliable D call. Germline CDR1 LNHDA, CDR2 SQIVND (reference sequence). This CDR3 is 13 amino acids long. V was shortened by 0 bases and J by 8 bases, with 5 bases between the two germline ends. CDR3 DNA: TGTGCCAGTAGTATAGATCTCGATTCACCCCTCCACTTT. Encoded protein: CASSIDLDSPLHF.

The rearrangement joins TRBV29-1 to TRBJ2-1; D is ambiguous. Germline V gene lookup returns CDR1 SQVTM and CDR2 ANQGSEA. Trimming left V 7 bases short and J 7 bases short, with 11 bases between. The CDR3 is 11 amino acids. As DNA, the CDR3 is TGCAGCGCCCTTTACGGGAATGAGCAGTTCTTC. It codes for CSALYGNEQFF.